This TCR beta chain comes out of a study of blood T cell repertoires in COVID-19. Study details: Donors in the United States, Italy and Spain gave samples during acute or convalescent COVID-19. PBMCs, B-cell-depleted T cells, or T cells were the source of the cDNA or gDNA that made up the material.

CDR1 and CDR2 (germline): MNHEY, SVGEGT. Trimming pared 3 bases from V and 5 bases from J, leaving 10 bases between. The CDR3 loop spans 13 amino acids. This table comes from immunoSEQ multiplex PCR, and its TCRdb copy is limited to in-frame clones, with some not included. The table shows 50,000 to 65,000 clones, with 89% occurring only once. The chain uses TRBV6-2 or TRBV6-3 and TRBJ1-2; D is possibly TRBD1 (5 bases). Material: peripheral blood. The receptor was derived from a man in his 60s with active COVID-19. The CDR3 coding sequence is TGTGCCAGCAGTTATCGGGGGACGTATGGCTACACCTTC. Translated, it gives CASSYRGTYGYTF.